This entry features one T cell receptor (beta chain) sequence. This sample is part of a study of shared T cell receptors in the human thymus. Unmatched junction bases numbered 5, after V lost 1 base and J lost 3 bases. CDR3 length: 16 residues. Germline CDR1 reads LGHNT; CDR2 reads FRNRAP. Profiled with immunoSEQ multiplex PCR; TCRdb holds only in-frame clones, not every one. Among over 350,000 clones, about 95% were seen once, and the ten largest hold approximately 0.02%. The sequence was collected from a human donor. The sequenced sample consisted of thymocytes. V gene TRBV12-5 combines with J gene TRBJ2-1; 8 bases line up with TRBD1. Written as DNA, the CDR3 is TGTGCTAGTGGTTTGGGGTCCGGGACAGGCTACAATGAGCAGTTCTTC. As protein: CASGLGSGTGYNEQFF.